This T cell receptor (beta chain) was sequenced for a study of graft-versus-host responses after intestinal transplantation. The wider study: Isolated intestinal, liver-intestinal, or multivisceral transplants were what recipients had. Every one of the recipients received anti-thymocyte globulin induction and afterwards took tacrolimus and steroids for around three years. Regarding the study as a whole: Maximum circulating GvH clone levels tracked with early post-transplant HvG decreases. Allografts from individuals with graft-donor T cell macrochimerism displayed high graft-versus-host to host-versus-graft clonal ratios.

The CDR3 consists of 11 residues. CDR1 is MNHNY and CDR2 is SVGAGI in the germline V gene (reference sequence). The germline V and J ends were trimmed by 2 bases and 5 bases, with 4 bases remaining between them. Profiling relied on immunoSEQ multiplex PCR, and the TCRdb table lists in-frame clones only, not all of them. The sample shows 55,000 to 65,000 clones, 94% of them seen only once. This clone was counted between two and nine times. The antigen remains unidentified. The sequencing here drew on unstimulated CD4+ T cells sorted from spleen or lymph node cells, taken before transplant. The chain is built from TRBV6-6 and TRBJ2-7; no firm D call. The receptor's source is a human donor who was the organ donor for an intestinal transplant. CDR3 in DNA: TGTGCCAGCAGTTACAGGGACGAGCAGTACTTC. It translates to CASSYRDEQYF.